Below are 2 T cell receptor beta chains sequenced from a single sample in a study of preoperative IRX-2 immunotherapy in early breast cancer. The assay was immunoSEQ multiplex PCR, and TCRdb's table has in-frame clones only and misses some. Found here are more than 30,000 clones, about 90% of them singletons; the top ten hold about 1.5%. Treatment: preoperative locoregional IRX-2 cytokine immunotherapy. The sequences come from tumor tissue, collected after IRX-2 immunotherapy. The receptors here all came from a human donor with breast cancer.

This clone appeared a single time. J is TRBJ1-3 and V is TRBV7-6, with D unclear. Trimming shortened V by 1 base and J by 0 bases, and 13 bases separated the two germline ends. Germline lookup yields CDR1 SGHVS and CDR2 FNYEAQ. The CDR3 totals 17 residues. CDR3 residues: CASSLVIPTSSGNTIYF. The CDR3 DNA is TGTGCCAGCAGCTTAGTCATTCCGACGAGCTCTGGAAACACCATATATTTT.

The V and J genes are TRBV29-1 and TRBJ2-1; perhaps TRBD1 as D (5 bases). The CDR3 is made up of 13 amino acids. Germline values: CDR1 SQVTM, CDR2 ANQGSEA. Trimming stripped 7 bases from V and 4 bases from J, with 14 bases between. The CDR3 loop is CSGGAVRYNEQFF. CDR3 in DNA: TGCAGCGGTGGGGCTGTGCGATACAATGAGCAGTTCTTC.